The sample holds a few counts of the clone carrying this T cell receptor beta chain. These data originate in a study of CD8+CD57+ T cells in acquired aplastic anemia. The template used for profiling TCR beta VDJ and CDR3 was genomic DNA. TCRdb used MiXCR to reprocess the reads, holding one entry per CDR3 protein. The sample includes about 40,000 distinct CDR3 sequences, about 63% of them seen just once. Germline assignment: CDR1 KGHDR and CDR2 SFDVKD. CDR3 length: 14 amino acids. The junction had 2 bases not matched to a gene; V was cut back by 3 bases and J by 4 bases. Those patients picked for sequencing had displayed CD8+CD57+ cell expansion on flow cytometry. With no exception, the patients had severe acquired aplastic anemia.

The sequence was collected from a human donor with aplastic anemia. This chain connects TRBV24-1 to TRBJ2-1, with 7 bases matching TRBD2. Sequenced input: sorted CD4+, CD8+, or CD8+CD57+ T cells (not recorded which) from PBMCs. CDR3 loop: CATSDGDYYNEQFF. Here the CDR3 DNA reads TGTGCCACCAGTGATGGGGACTATTACAATGAGCAGTTCTTC.